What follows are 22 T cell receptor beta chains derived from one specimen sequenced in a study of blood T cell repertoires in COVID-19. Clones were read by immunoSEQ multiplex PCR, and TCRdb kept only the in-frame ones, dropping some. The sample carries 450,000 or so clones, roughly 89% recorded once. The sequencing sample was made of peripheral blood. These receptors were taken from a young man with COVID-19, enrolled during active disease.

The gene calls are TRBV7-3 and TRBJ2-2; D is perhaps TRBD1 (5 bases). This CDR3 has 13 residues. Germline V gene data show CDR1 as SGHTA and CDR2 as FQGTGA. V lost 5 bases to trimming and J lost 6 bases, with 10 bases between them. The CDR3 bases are TGTGCCAGCAGCCTCAGGGTCGCCGGGGAGCTGTTTTTT. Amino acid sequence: CASSLRVAGELFF. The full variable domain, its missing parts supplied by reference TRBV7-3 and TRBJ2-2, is GAGVSQTPSNKVTEKGKYVELRCDPISGHTALYWYRQSLGQGPEFLIYFQGTGAADDSGLPNDRFFAVRPEGSVSTLKIQRTERGDSAVYLCASSLRVAGELFFGEGSRLTVL.

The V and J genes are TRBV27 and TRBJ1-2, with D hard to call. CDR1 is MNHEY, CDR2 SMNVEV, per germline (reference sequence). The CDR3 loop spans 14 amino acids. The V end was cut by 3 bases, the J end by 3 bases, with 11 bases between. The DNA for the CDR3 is TGTGCCAGCAGTTTTCTTCCCTCGGACTATGGCTACACCTTC. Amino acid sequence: CASSFLPSDYGYTF.

The CDR3 protein is CASSQGQGAGETQYF. The CDR3, as DNA: TGTGCCAGCAGCCAAGGACAGGGGGCTGGCGAGACCCAGTACTTC. The chain employs TRBV7-9 and TRBJ2-5; 11 nucleotides match TRBD1. J was trimmed by 5 bases and V by 5 bases; bases with no gene match: 7. CDR1 and CDR2 from the germline V gene are SEHNR and FQNEAQ (reference sequence). CDR3 length: 15 amino acids.

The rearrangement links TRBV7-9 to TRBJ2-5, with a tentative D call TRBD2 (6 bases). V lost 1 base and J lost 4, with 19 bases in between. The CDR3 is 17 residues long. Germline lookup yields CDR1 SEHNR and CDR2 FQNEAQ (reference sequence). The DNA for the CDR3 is TGTGCCAGCAGCTTAGGCACATCTGTCGGGGGACGAGAGACCCAGTACTTC. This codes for CASSLGTSVGGRETQYF. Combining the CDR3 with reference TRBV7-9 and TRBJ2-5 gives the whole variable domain DTGVSQNPRHKITKRGQNVTFRCDPISEHNRLYWYRQTLGQGPEFLTYFQNEAQLEKSRLLSDRFSAERPKGSFSTLEIQRTEQGDSAMYLCASSLGTSVGGRETQYFGPGTRLLVL.

The CDR3, as DNA: TGTGCCTCCGGGACTCTGAGGGGTGAGCAGTTCTTC. This translates into CASGTLRGEQFF. This rearrangement joins TRBV30 to TRBJ2-1, with D tentatively TRBD2 (6 bases). Trimming removed 7 bases from V and 9 bases from J, with 16 bases in between. Germline CDR1 reads GTSNPN; CDR2 reads SVGIG (reference sequence). This CDR3 has 12 residues.

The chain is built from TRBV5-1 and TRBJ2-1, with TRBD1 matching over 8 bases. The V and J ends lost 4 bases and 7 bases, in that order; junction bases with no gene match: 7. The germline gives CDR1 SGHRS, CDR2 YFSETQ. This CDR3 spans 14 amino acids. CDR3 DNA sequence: TGCGCCAGCAGCACAGGACAGGGTCTGAATGAGCAGTTCTTC. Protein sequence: CASSTGQGLNEQFF.

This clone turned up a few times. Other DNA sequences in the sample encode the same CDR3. The chain's CDR3 is CASRGDLSYEQYF. The CDR3 DNA reads TGTGCCAGCAGAGGGGATCTCTCCTACGAGCAGTACTTC. The rearrangement links TRBV2 to TRBJ2-7, with D possibly TRBD1 on 5 matching bases. CDR1 is SNHLY and CDR2 is FYNNEI in the germline V gene. Trimming removed 6 bases from V and 0 bases from J, with 9 bases in between. The length of the CDR3 is 13 residues.

The CDR3 loop reads CSATGRAEAFF. DNA for the CDR3: TGCAGTGCTACAGGGAGGGCTGAAGCTTTCTTT. The V gene is TRBV20-1, the J gene TRBJ1-1; D might be TRBD1 (5 bases). The ends were cut back, 4 bases at V and 6 bases at J, with 9 bases in the middle. Germline V gives CDR1 DFQATT, CDR2 SNEGSKA (reference sequence). This CDR3 spans 11 amino acids.

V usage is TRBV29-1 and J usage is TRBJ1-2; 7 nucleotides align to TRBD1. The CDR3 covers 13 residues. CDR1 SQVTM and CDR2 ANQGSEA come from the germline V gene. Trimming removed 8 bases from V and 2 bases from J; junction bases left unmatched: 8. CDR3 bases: TGCAGCCCTGACGGGACAGTGAACTATGGCTACACCTTC. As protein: CSPDGTVNYGYTF.

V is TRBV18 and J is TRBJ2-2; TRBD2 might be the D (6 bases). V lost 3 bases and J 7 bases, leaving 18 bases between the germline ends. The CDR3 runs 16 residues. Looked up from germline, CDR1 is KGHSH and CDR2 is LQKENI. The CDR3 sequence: CASSPALSGAGGELFF. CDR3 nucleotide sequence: TGTGCCAGCTCACCCGCGTTGTCGGGAGCAGGCGGGGAGCTGTTTTTT.

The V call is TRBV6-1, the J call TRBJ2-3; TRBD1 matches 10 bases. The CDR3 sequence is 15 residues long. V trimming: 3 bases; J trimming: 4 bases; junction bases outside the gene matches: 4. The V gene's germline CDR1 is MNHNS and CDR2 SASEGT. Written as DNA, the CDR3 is TGTGCCAGCAGTGATGGGACAGGGGTGGCAGATACGCAGTATTTT. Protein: CASSDGTGVADTQYF.

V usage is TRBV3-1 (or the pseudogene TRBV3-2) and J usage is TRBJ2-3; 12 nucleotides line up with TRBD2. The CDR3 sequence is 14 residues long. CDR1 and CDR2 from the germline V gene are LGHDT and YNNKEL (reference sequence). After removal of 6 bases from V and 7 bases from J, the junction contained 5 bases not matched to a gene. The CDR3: CASRRTSGNNTQYF. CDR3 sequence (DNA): TGTGCCAGCAGGCGGACTAGCGGGAACAATACGCAGTATTTT.

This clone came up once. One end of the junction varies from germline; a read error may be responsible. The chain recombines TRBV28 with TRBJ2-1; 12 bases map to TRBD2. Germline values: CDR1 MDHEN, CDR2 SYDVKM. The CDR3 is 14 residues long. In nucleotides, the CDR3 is TGTGCCAGCACCCTGATAACTAGCGGGAGGTTCCTTCTCTTC. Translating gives CASTLITSGRFLLF.

In DNA form, the CDR3 reads TGTGCCAGCGGCCAACCTCCTCTAGCGGGAAGTGTGGAAGAGACCCAGTACTTC. It translates to CASGQPPLAGSVEETQYF. The gene calls are TRBV27 and TRBJ2-5; 9 bases match TRBD2. This CDR3 spans 18 amino acids. Germline V gene lookup returns CDR1 MNHEY and CDR2 SMNVEV (reference sequence). The trim removed 8 bases at V and 3 bases at J, leaving 19 bases unmatched.

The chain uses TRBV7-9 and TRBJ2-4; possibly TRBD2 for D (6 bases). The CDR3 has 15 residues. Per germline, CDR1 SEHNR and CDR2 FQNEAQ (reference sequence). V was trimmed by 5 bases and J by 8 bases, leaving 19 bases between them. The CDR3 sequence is CASSPEASSGDIQYF. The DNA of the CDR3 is TGTGCCAGCAGCCCGGAGGCATCTTCGGGAGACATTCAGTACTTC.

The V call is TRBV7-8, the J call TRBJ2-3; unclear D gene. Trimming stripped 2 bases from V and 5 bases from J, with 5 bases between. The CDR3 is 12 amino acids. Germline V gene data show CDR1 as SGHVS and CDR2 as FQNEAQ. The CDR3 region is CASSLLGDTQYF. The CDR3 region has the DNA TGTGCCAGCAGCTTACTAGGAGATACGCAGTATTTT.

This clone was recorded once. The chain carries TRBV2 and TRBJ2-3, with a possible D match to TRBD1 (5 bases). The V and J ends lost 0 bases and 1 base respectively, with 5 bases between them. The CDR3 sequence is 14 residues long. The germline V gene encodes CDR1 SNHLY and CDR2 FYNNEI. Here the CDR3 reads CASSEAGRTDTQYF. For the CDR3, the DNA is TGTGCCAGCAGTGAAGCGGGGCGCACAGATACGCAGTATTTT.

Here the CDR3 reads CASSFQFPGELFF. As DNA, the CDR3 is TGTGCCAGCAGTTTTCAGTTTCCCGGGGAGCTGTTTTTT. This chain joins TRBV27 and TRBJ2-2; D uncertain. CDR1 and CDR2 (germline): MNHEY, SMNVEV (reference sequence). Trimming stripped 3 bases from V and 6 bases from J, with 8 bases between. The CDR3 spans 13 residues.

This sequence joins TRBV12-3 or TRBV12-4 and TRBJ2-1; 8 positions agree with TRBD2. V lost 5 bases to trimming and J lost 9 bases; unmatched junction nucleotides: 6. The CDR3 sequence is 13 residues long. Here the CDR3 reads CASSLKRETEQFF. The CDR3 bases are TGTGCCAGCAGTCTCAAGCGGGAGACTGAGCAGTTCTTC.

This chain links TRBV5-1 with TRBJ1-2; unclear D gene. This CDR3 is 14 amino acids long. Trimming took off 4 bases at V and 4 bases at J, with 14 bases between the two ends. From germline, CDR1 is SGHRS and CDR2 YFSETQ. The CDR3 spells CASSKDGRGYGYTF. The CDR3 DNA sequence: TGCGCCAGCAGCAAGGATGGACGGGGCTATGGCTACACCTTC.

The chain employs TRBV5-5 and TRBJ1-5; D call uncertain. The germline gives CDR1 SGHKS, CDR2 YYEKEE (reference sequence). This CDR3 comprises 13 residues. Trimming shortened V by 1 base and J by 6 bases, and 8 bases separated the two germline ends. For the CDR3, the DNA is TGTGCCAGCAGCTTGACGTTTAGTCAGCCCCAGCATTTT. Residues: CASSLTFSQPQHF.

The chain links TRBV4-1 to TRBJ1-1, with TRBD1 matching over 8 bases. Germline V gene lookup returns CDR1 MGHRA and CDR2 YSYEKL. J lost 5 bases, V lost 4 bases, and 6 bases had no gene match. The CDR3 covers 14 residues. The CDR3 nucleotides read TGCGCCAGCAGCCCCCGGGACAGGTGGACTGAAGCTTTCTTT. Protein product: CASSPRDRWTEAFF.